This is a list of T cell receptor beta chains from one sample in a study of T cell responses to AZD1222 COVID-19 vaccine. Assay: immunoSEQ multiplex PCR; the TCRdb copy retains only in-frame clones and omits some. The sample has about 130,000 clones; roughly 85% are singletons. The specimen was peripheral blood, collected 28 days after the second dose of the MenACWY control vaccine. The receptors derive from an adult who received the MenACWY meningococcal vaccine as a control. Each CDR3 is given with its conserved first and last residue. D genes are given only for firm matches. Expanded clones get a size class; other rows say once, few or many, or leave the size out.

V	size	D	J	DNA	CDR3
TRBV27	-	TRBD1	TRBJ1-2	TGTGCCAGCAGTTTAGGGACAGGGGGCTATGGCTACACCTTC	CASSLGTGGYGYTF
TRBV5-1	-	TRBD1	TRBJ2-6	TGCGCCAGTCAGGACAGGGTGATCTCTGGGGCCAACGTCCTGACTTTC	CASQDRVISGANVLTF
TRBV19	-	TRBD1	TRBJ2-5	TGTGCCAGTAGTATCCCGGGACAGGCCCAAGAGACCCAGTACTTC	CASSIPGQAQETQYF
TRBV12-3/TRBV12-4	-	-	TRBJ1-1	TGTGCCAGCAGCCGAACATCCCGGACAGAAGCTTTCTTT	CASSRTSRTEAFF
TRBV15	-	TRBD1	TRBJ1-1	TGTGCCACCAGCAGAGGTGGACAGGGCGGCACTGAAGCTTTCTTT	CATSRGGQGGTEAFF
TRBV30	-	TRBD2	TRBJ2-7	TGTGCCTGGAGTAGTAGCGGGATGAGCTCCTACGAGCAGTACTTC	CAWSSSGMSSYEQYF
TRBV5-1	-	TRBD1	TRBJ1-3	TGCGCCAGCAGCTCGACAGGGGGCAACTCTGGAAACACCATATATTTT	CASSSTGGNSGNTIYF
TRBV20-1	-	-	TRBJ1-1	TGCAGTGCTAGTAGGGGCACCGGGGGCACTGAAGCTTTCTTT	CSASRGTGGTEAFF
TRBV6-4	-	TRBD2	TRBJ2-3	TGTGCCAGCAGCCCCCACAGCGGGAATTCAGATACGCAGTATTTT	CASSPHSGNSDTQYF
TRBV19	-	TRBD1	TRBJ1-1	TGTGCCAGTAGTATCGACAGGGGATGGACTGAAGCTTTCTTT	CASSIDRGWTEAFF
TRBV4-2	-	-	TRBJ1-1	TGTGCCAGCAGCCGGAGGGGGGGCGCTGAAGCTTTCTTT	CASSRRGGAEAFF
TRBV21-1	-	-	TRBJ2-4	TGTGCCAGCAGCCCCGCGGGACAGGGGTCCGGCGCCAAAAACATTCAGTACTTC	CASSPAGQGSGAKNIQYF
TRBV18	-	TRBD1	TRBJ1-1	TGTGCCAGCTCACCGTGGACAGGTTCCCCGGGGTACACTGAAGCTTTCTTT	CASSPWTGSPGYTEAFF
TRBV5-1	-	TRBD1	TRBJ2-1	TGCGCCAGCAGCTTCATCCCGGGACAGGGGGCAAGTGAGCAGTTCTTC	CASSFIPGQGASEQFF
TRBV7-9	once	TRBD1	TRBJ2-3	TGTGCCAGCACCTTTACCTCGGGCGGGACAGGAGACACAGATACGCAGTATTTT	CASTFTSGGTGDTDTQYF
TRBV7-6	-	TRBD1	TRBJ1-1	TGTGCCAGCAGCCCGCGTACCGGGACAGCTAACACTGAAGCTTTCTTT	CASSPRTGTANTEAFF
TRBV6-5	-	-	TRBJ1-2	TGTGCCAGCAGGGAGGGGGGGTGGAACTATGGCTACACCTTC	CASREGGWNYGYTF
TRBV19	-	-	TRBJ1-1	TGTGCCAGTAAGGACGGTGGGAACACTGAAGCTTTCTTT	CASKDGGNTEAFF
TRBV27	-	-	TRBJ1-5	TGTGCCAGCAGTTCGACCGTGGATCAGCCCCAGCATTTT	CASSSTVDQPQHF
TRBV4-3	-	-	TRBJ1-1	TGCGCCAGCAGCCAAGACAGGGAGGACACTGAAGCTTTCTTT	CASSQDREDTEAFF
TRBV2	-	TRBD1	TRBJ1-3	TGTGCCAGCAATTCGGGACAGGGCAGTGGAAACACCATATATTTT	CASNSGQGSGNTIYF
TRBV5-1	-	TRBD1	TRBJ2-2	TGCGCCAGCAAGGACAGGGATGACACCGGGGAGCTGTTTTTT	CASKDRDDTGELFF
TRBV2	-	-	TRBJ1-1	TGTGCCAGCAGTGGGGCGGTGAACACTGAAGCTTTCTTT	CASSGAVNTEAFF
TRBV7-2	-	-	TRBJ2-3	TGTGCCAGCAGCTTACAGGTGACAGCATCCTCAGATACGCAGTATTTT	CASSLQVTASSDTQYF
TRBV2	once	-	TRBJ1-5	TGTGCCAGCGACAACCGGGACCGCAATCAGCCCCAGCATTTT	CASDNRDRNQPQHF
TRBV28	-	-	TRBJ1-5	TGTGCCAGCAGTCCAGCCCCCAGTAGCAATCAGCCCCAGCATTTT	CASSPAPSSNQPQHF
TRBV5-4	-	-	TRBJ1-2	TGTGCCAGCAGCCCTGACTTCGGGAGCCGGGATGGCTACACCTTC	CASSPDFGSRDGYTF
TRBV19	-	TRBD2	TRBJ2-7	TGTGCCAGTAGTTCCTGGACTAGTTCCTACGAGCAGTACTTC	CASSSWTSSYEQYF
TRBV7-9	-	-	TRBJ1-3	TGTGCCAGCAGCTTAAGGGGGGGCCCCTCTGGAAACACCATATATTTT	CASSLRGGPSGNTIYF
TRBV5-4	-	-	TRBJ2-2	TGTGCCAGCAGCTCTGGGATCACCGGGGAGCTGTTTTTT	CASSSGITGELFF
TRBV15	-	-	TRBJ2-5	TGTGCCACCAGCGCAGGGAGTGGGGAGACCCAGTACTTC	CATSAGSGETQYF
TRBV30	-	-	TRBJ1-1	TGTGCCTGGAGTGTACGGAGGGGGGATGAAGCTTTCTTT	CAWSVRRGDEAFF
TRBV19	once	TRBD2	TRBJ2-1	TGTGCCAGTACCCCACTGTGGGGGGGCAATGAGCAGTTCTTC	CASTPLWGGNEQFF
TRBV19	-	-	TRBJ1-2	TGTGCCAGTAGCCCGATGGTAGGCCCTTATGGCTACACCTTC	CASSPMVGPYGYTF